These T cell receptor beta chains were read from a single sample in a study of blood T cell repertoires in COVID-19. The assay was immunoSEQ multiplex PCR, and TCRdb's table has in-frame clones only and misses some. Counted here are about 170,000 clones, about 86% occurring once; the ten biggest clones make up approximately 4%. Sequenced: PBMCs or T cells enriched from blood (not recorded which). These receptors were taken from a woman aged 45-59 years in a cohort exposed to, infected with or recovered from COVID-19 (not recorded which). Each CDR3 is given with its conserved first and last residue. The D gene is left open where the match is weak. Clone size is given for some rows only: seen once, a few or many times, or a class if the clone is expanded.

clone_size: .
j_call: TRBJ2-7
d_call: TRBD1
v_call: TRBV7-2
cdr3_aa: CASSPQGQALIYEQYF
cdr3_nt: TGTGCCAGCAGCCCCCAGGGACAGGCCCTCATCTACGAGCAGTACTTC

clone_size: .
j_call: TRBJ1-1
d_call: TRBD1
v_call: TRBV9
cdr3_aa: CASSVTGVNTEAFF
cdr3_nt: TGTGCCAGCAGCGTAACAGGGGTGAACACTGAAGCTTTCTTT

clone_size: .
j_call: TRBJ1-3
d_call: TRBD1
v_call: TRBV9
cdr3_aa: CASSVDPNRGGGNTIYF
cdr3_nt: TGTGCCAGCAGCGTAGACCCGAACAGGGGAGGTGGAAACACCATATATTTT

clone_size: .
j_call: TRBJ1-2
d_call: .
v_call: TRBV7-2
cdr3_aa: CASSLSGSRVGGYTF
cdr3_nt: TGTGCCAGCAGCTTATCTGGTAGCAGGGTTGGTGGCTACACCTTC

clone_size: once
j_call: TRBJ2-3
d_call: TRBD1
v_call: TRBV27
cdr3_aa: CASSLLGTGVSDTQYF
cdr3_nt: TGTGCCAGCAGTTTACTGGGGACAGGGGTTTCAGATACGCAGTATTTT

clone_size: few
j_call: TRBJ1-2
d_call: .
v_call: TRBV2
cdr3_aa: CASSLRNF
cdr3_nt: TGTGCCAGCAGTCTAAGAAACTTC

clone_size: .
j_call: TRBJ1-1
d_call: TRBD1
v_call: TRBV6-6
cdr3_aa: CASSLPTGENTEAFF
cdr3_nt: TGTGCCAGCAGTCTACCGACAGGGGAGAACACTGAAGCTTTCTTT

clone_size: .
j_call: TRBJ2-1
d_call: TRBD2
v_call: TRBV7-8
cdr3_aa: CASSLASWEGLYNEQFF
cdr3_nt: TGTGCCAGCAGCTTAGCGTCGTGGGAGGGCCTTTACAATGAGCAGTTCTTC

clone_size: .
j_call: TRBJ1-1
d_call: TRBD1
v_call: TRBV7-8
cdr3_aa: CASSFIGQGSTEAFF
cdr3_nt: TGTGCCAGCAGCTTTATTGGACAGGGGTCGACTGAAGCTTTCTTT

clone_size: .
j_call: TRBJ1-2
d_call: .
v_call: TRBV28
cdr3_aa: CASTPGGAGGYTF
cdr3_nt: TGTGCCAGCACACCGGGGGGGGCCGGGGGCTACACCTTC

clone_size: .
j_call: TRBJ1-2
d_call: TRBD1
v_call: TRBV28
cdr3_aa: CASSPRTGGALYGYTF
cdr3_nt: TGTGCCAGCAGCCCACGGACAGGGGGCGCCCTTTATGGCTACACCTTC